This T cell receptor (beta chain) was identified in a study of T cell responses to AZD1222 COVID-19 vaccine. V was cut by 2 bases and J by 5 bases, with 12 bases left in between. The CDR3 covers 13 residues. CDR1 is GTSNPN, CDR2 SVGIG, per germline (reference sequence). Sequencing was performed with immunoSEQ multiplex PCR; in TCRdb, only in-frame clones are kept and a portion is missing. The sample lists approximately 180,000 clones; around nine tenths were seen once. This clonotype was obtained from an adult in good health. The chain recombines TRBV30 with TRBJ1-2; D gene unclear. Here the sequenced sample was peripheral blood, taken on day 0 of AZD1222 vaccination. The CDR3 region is CAWSTDLGYGYTF. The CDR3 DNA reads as TGTGCCTGGAGTACGGACCTTGGATATGGCTACACCTTC.